These T cell receptor beta chains were read from a single sample in a study of control samples from healthy donors and cancer patients. Using immunoSEQ multiplex PCR, the repertoire was profiled, and TCRdb retains in-frame clones only, with some absent. The sample has under 450,000 clones; approximately 90% are singletons. Material: PBMCs. The origin of the receptors is a man aged 35-49 years with head and neck cancer. CDR3s include the opening cysteine and the closing phenylalanine or tryptophan. The D gene is left open where the match is weak. Some rows have no size entry. The others give once, few or many, or a class for an expanded clone.

D gene	clone size	V gene	J gene	CDR3 DNA	CDR3 protein
NA	NA	TRBV6-2/TRBV6-3	TRBJ2-7	TGTGCCAGCAGTTACTCGAATAATTGGGGGCTCTCCTACGAGCAGTACTTC	CASSYSNNWGLSYEQYF
NA	NA	TRBV11-3	TRBJ2-7	TGTGCCAGCAGCTTAGGCAGGGCCTCCTACGAGCAGTACTTC	CASSLGRASYEQYF
NA	NA	TRBV19	TRBJ1-2	TGTGCCAGTAGTATTCAGGACGGGCTTTTGCGGGGCTACACCTTC	CASSIQDGLLRGYTF
NA	NA	TRBV6-5	TRBJ1-5	TGTGCCAGCCAGATGGAAGGGGGACTCAATCAGCCCCAGCATTTT	CASQMEGGLNQPQHF
NA	NA	TRBV7-2	TRBJ2-7	TGTGCCAGCAGCCCCTCAAGAGGCTCCTACGAGCAGTACTTC	CASSPSRGSYEQYF
TRBD2	NA	TRBV9	TRBJ2-5	TGTGCCAGCAGCGGTGGATGGGCGGGGGGAGGAGAGACCCAGTACTTC	CASSGGWAGGGETQYF
TRBD1	NA	TRBV5-6	TRBJ2-5	TGTGCCAGCAGCTATAGACCGAGGGGGCGCCCCCAAGAGACCCAGTACTTC	CASSYRPRGRPQETQYF
NA	NA	TRBV12-3/TRBV12-4	TRBJ1-5	TGTGCCAGCGGGGACCGGGATCAGCCCCAGCATTTT	CASGDRDQPQHF
NA	NA	TRBV5-5	TRBJ2-3	TGTGCCAGCAGCTTTATTACGACAGCCTCAGATACGCAGTATTTT	CASSFITTASDTQYF
NA	NA	TRBV9	TRBJ1-2	TGTGCCAGCAGCGTAGGCGCGACAGCGGAGGGAGGCTACACCTTC	CASSVGATAEGGYTF
NA	NA	TRBV4-1	TRBJ1-4	TGCGCCAGCAGCCAAGATTGGACCAATCAAGAGCTGTTTTTT	CASSQDWTNQELFF
NA	NA	TRBV27	TRBJ1-6	TGTGCCAGCAGTACAAACAGGGAGTTTAATTCACCCCTCCACTTT	CASSTNREFNSPLHF
NA	NA	TRBV30	TRBJ1-2	TGTGCCTGGAGTGTGAAGGGGGTCGGTGGCTACACCTTC	CAWSVKGVGGYTF
TRBD1	NA	TRBV18	TRBJ1-1	TGTGCCAGCTCACCAAATCAGGGGGGAACTGAAGCTTTCTTT	CASSPNQGGTEAFF
TRBD1	NA	TRBV3-1/TRBV3-2	TRBJ1-4	TGTGCCAGCAGCCAATGGGGACAGGGTAATGAAAAACTGTTTTTT	CASSQWGQGNEKLFF
NA	few	TRBV2	TRBJ1-5	TGTGCCACCCGAGGACCCTATAGCAATCAGCCCCAGCATTTT	CATRGPYSNQPQHF
NA	NA	TRBV9	TRBJ1-1	TGTGCCAGCAGCGTAGGGTCCAGGGCCACTGAAGCTTTCTTT	CASSVGSRATEAFF
NA	NA	TRBV5-4	TRBJ1-1	TGTGCCAGCAGCCCTCAGGGTAACACTGAAGCTTTCTTT	CASSPQGNTEAFF
NA	NA	TRBV30	TRBJ1-1	TGTGCCTGGAGAACAGGGTTGAACACTGAAGCTTTCTTT	CAWRTGLNTEAFF
NA	NA	TRBV28	TRBJ1-5	TGTGCCAGCAGTTTACCCCCTTCTGGCAATCAGCCCCAGCATTTT	CASSLPPSGNQPQHF
NA	NA	TRBV6-5	TRBJ2-2	TGTGCCAGCAGTCCGCCCCCCGGGGAGCTGTTTTTT	CASSPPPGELFF
TRBD2	NA	TRBV4-3	TRBJ2-5	TGCGCCAGCAGCCTAAGCGGGGGCCCCCAAGAGACCCAGTACTTC	CASSLSGGPQETQYF
NA	NA	TRBV12-5	TRBJ2-2	TGTGCTAGTGGTTTGCCACCAACAGGAAAAACGAACACCGGGGAGCTGTTTTTT	CASGLPPTGKTNTGELFF
NA	many	TRBV11-3	TRBJ2-1	TGTGCCAGCAGCTTAACGTTCCCCTACTTGACTAGCTCCTACAATGAGCAGTTCTTC	CASSLTFPYLTSSYNEQFF
TRBD1	NA	TRBV5-5	TRBJ1-6	TGTGCCAGCAGCTTATCGACAGGGGGCCACTCACCCCTCCACTTT	CASSLSTGGHSPLHF
TRBD1	NA	TRBV3-1/TRBV3-2	TRBJ2-5	TGTGCCAGCAGCCAAGGGACAGGGGGGGGAGAGACCCAGTACTTC	CASSQGTGGGETQYF
NA	NA	TRBV7-3	TRBJ2-2	TGTGCCAGCAGCTTAACTCTCACCGGGGAGCTGTTTTTT	CASSLTLTGELFF
NA	NA	TRBV27	TRBJ1-1	TGTGCCAGCACCCCTTTGGGGGCACGGTCTGAAGCTTTCTTT	CASTPLGARSEAFF
TRBD1	NA	TRBV7-6	TRBJ1-4	TGTGCCAGCAGCTATCGGGACAGGCATGAAAAACTGTTTTTT	CASSYRDRHEKLFF
NA	NA	TRBV7-9	TRBJ1-1	TGTGCCAGCAGCCGGACGTCAGACACTGAAGCTTTCTTT	CASSRTSDTEAFF
NA	NA	TRBV29-1	TRBJ1-5	TGCAGCGCCAGACTTGAAGGGAAGGAGCCCCAGCATTTT	CSARLEGKEPQHF
NA	NA	TRBV7-8	TRBJ2-4	TGTGCCAGCAGCTCCCCCCTATCGGGACAAAAAAACATTCAGTACTTC	CASSSPLSGQKNIQYF
NA	NA	TRBV6-6	TRBJ2-7	TGTGCCAGCAGTTTCCATCTCGTTGGCGGTTCCTACGAGCAGTACTTC	CASSFHLVGGSYEQYF
TRBD2	NA	TRBV29-1	TRBJ2-1	TGCAGCGTTGTCCGAGCGGGAGGGGTTAGTGAGCAGTTCTTC	CSVVRAGGVSEQFF
TRBD2	once	TRBV24-1	TRBJ2-1	TGTGCCACCAGTGACCGGACTAGAGGCAATGAGCAGTTCTTC	CATSDRTRGNEQFF
NA	NA	TRBV6-7	TRBJ2-5	TGTGCCAGCAGTTTCCGGGACGGAAAAGAGACCCAGTACTTC	CASSFRDGKETQYF
NA	NA	TRBV4-3	TRBJ2-7	TGCGCCAGCAGCCAGAGCGTGGGACACGGGCCCTACGAGCAGTACTTC	CASSQSVGHGPYEQYF